This is a list of T cell receptor beta chains from one sample in a study of CD8+ T cells in alopecia areata. This table comes from immunoSEQ multiplex PCR, and its TCRdb copy is limited to in-frame clones, with some not included. This table holds under 350,000 clones, more than 45% found once. Here the sequenced sample was CD4+ T cells sorted from blood, taken at week 24, from a patient treated with tofacitinib. All receptors come from a human donor with alopecia areata. The CDR3 runs from the conserved cysteine through the conserved F or W. The D gene is left open where the match is weak. Part of the rows lack a size; the others show once, few, many or a class for expanded clones.

J gene,clone size,D gene,V gene,CDR3 protein,CDR3 DNA
TRBJ2-5,few,TRBD2,TRBV5-6,CASSVRLAGFQETQYF,TGTGCCAGCAGCGTCCGGCTAGCGGGGTTTCAAGAGACCCAGTACTTC
TRBJ2-2,NA,NA,TRBV7-2,CASSSGQGPGELFF,TGTGCCAGCAGCTCCGGGCAGGGTCCCGGGGAGCTGTTTTTT
TRBJ2-1,once,NA,TRBV30,CAWSVWGGDRMHNEQFF,TGTGCCTGGAGTGTATGGGGCGGGGATAGGATGCACAATGAGCAGTTCTTC
TRBJ2-5,few,NA,TRBV29-1,CSVVPWREQETQYF,TGCAGCGTTGTTCCTTGGCGGGAACAAGAGACCCAGTACTTC
TRBJ2-1,NA,NA,TRBV7-2,CASSLGYRSSYNEQFF,TGTGCCAGCAGCTTAGGATACAGGAGCTCCTACAATGAGCAGTTCTTC
TRBJ2-3,NA,NA,TRBV28,CASSPLSRADTQYF,TGTGCCAGCAGTCCACTTTCGAGGGCAGATACGCAGTATTTT
TRBJ2-7,NA,TRBD1,TRBV6-5,CASRGQGLSYEQYF,TGTGCCAGCAGAGGACAGGGGCTTTCCTACGAGCAGTACTTC
TRBJ2-5,NA,NA,TRBV30,CAWSPFHMPGTQEETQYF,TGTGCCTGGAGTCCATTCCATATGCCCGGGACACAAGAAGAGACCCAGTACTTC
TRBJ2-2,NA,NA,TRBV19,CASSMGKRAGELFF,TGTGCCAGTAGTATGGGGAAGCGGGCCGGGGAGCTGTTTTTT
TRBJ2-1,NA,NA,TRBV12-5,CASGLVRGGKQFF,TGTGCTAGTGGTTTGGTACGGGGCGGAAAGCAGTTCTTC
TRBJ2-5,NA,NA,TRBV4-1,CASSQEGGQETQYF,TGCGCCAGCAGCCAAGAGGGTGGTCAAGAGACCCAGTACTTC
TRBJ2-7,NA,TRBD1,TRBV9,CASSPDREGPLEQYF,TGTGCCAGCAGCCCCGACAGGGAAGGGCCTCTCGAGCAGTACTTC